Presented here are 12 T cell receptor beta chains from one specimen sequenced in a study of cytomegalovirus exposure and HLA in healthy donors. Both 60 Vbeta primers and 13 Jbeta primers went into the PCR. Using immunoSEQ multiplex PCR, the repertoire was profiled, and TCRdb retains in-frame clones only, with some absent. Found here are about 150,000 clones, approximately 70% of them singletons; the top ten hold roughly 5.2%. Sequencing was performed on PBMCs. The receptors originated from a young woman in good health and CMV-seropositive.

The rearrangement joins TRBV7-9 to TRBJ1-3, with 8 positions matching TRBD1. Looked up from germline, CDR1 is SEHNR and CDR2 is FQNEAQ (reference sequence). The trim removed 0 bases at V and 8 bases at J, leaving 12 bases unmatched. This CDR3 is built from 17 residues. CDR3 coding DNA: TGTGCCAGCAGCTTAGCGCTAAACTACAGGGGGGCGGACACCATATATTTT. This codes for CASSLALNYRGADTIYF.

The chain couples TRBV7-6 to TRBJ2-3; TRBD1 matches at 7 bases. The CDR3 runs 16 residues. Germline lookup yields CDR1 SGHVS and CDR2 FNYEAQ. V shed 6 bases and J 3 bases; nucleotides not matched to a gene: 12. The CDR3 sequence is CASSPGGTGMTDTQYF. The CDR3 DNA sequence: TGTGCCAGCAGTCCAGGGGGAACAGGGATGACAGATACGCAGTATTTT.

The V and J genes are TRBV7-9 and TRBJ2-6; 8 positions match TRBD1. The germline CDR1 and CDR2 sequences are SEHNR and FQNEAQ (reference sequence). The CDR3 loop spans 17 amino acids. The junction had 7 bases not matched to a gene; V was cut back by 4 bases and J by 2 bases. CDR3 bases: TGTGCCAGCAGCTCCTCCCCGGACAGGGCTGGGGCCAACGTCCTGACTTTC. Protein product: CASSSSPDRAGANVLTF.

The J gene is TRBJ2-5, the V gene TRBV28, with 12 positions matching TRBD2. Trimming took 3 bases from V and 3 from J; bases not matched to a gene: 2. CDR3 length equals 15 residues. CDR1 is MDHEN and CDR2 is SYDVKM in the germline V gene. CDR3 in DNA: TGTGCCAGCAGTTTCCTAGCGGGGGGGAAAGAGACCCAGTACTTC. Translated: CASSFLAGGKETQYF.

This chain links TRBV4-2 with TRBJ2-7; maybe TRBD2 (5 bases). The CDR3 has 14 residues. The germline V and J ends were trimmed by 2 bases and 5 bases, with 13 bases remaining between them. CDR1 LGHNA and CDR2 YNFKEQ come from the germline V gene. The CDR3 is CASSQSSGVDEQYF. In DNA form, the CDR3 reads TGTGCCAGCAGCCAATCCTCCGGGGTCGACGAGCAGTACTTC.

V usage is TRBV4-3 and J usage is TRBJ2-3; the D is unclear. Germline CDR1 and CDR2: LGHNA and YSLEER. Trimming removed 1 base at V and 4 bases at J, with 6 bases between. CDR3 size: 13 residues. The CDR3 DNA follows: TGCGCCAGCAGCCAAGTTCCGGCAGATACGCAGTATTTT. Encoded protein: CASSQVPADTQYF.

This clone was counted once. This chain links TRBV29-1 with TRBJ2-5, with 10 bases that match TRBD1. The J call may not be correct, given that the DNA end is closer to TRBJ2-7. The V gene's germline CDR1 is SQVTM and CDR2 ANQGSEA. The CDR3 totals 16 residues. The CDR3 here is CSVEDWGTGVGYEQYF. The CDR3 coding sequence is TGCAGCGTTGAAGACTGGGGGACAGGGGTAGGGTACGAGCAGTACTTC.

This clone appeared a single time. V gene TRBV30 combines with J gene TRBJ1-4, with D perhaps TRBD1 (5 bases). V dropped 3 bases and J dropped 7 bases, with 15 bases sitting between them. The CDR3 is 14 residues long. Germline V gives CDR1 GTSNPN, CDR2 SVGIG (reference sequence). DNA for the CDR3: TGTGCCTGGAGGGGGGGAGGGGCGGCTGAAAAACTGTTTTTT. This translates into CAWRGGGAAEKLFF.

V and J are TRBV6-5 and TRBJ2-4, with 7 bases matching TRBD1. Looked up from germline, CDR1 is MNHEY and CDR2 is SVGAGI. The V segment lost 4 bases and the J segment 5 bases; nucleotides outside the gene matches: 2. CDR3 length: 13 residues. CDR3 in DNA: TGTGCCAGCAGTTCAACAGGGGAAAACATTCAGTACTTC. As protein: CASSSTGENIQYF.

This clone was picked up a small number of times. The chain recombines TRBV15 with TRBJ2-2; TRBD2 agrees at 8 bases. The CDR3 is made up of 17 amino acids. The germline V gene has CDR1 LNHNV and CDR2 YYDKDF (reference sequence). The V gene end was trimmed by 3 bases and the J gene end by 3 bases; junction bases not matched to a gene: 9. CDR3 in amino acids: CATSSVQAGDHTGELFF. CDR3 nucleotide sequence: TGTGCCACCAGCAGCGTTCAAGCGGGGGATCACACCGGGGAGCTGTTTTTT. The whole variable domain, remainder taken from reference TRBV15 and TRBJ2-2, is DAMVIQNPRYQVTQFGKPVTLSCSQTLNHNVMYWYQQKSSQAPKLLFHYYDKDFNNEADTPDNFQSRRPNTSFCFLDIRSPGLGDTAMYLCATSSVQAGDHTGELFFGEGSRLTVL.

The genes are TRBV27 and TRBJ1-5; tentatively, D is TRBD1 (5 bases). Germline V lookup: CDR1 MNHEY, CDR2 SMNVEV (reference sequence). Trimming removed 3 bases from V and 2 bases from J, with 14 bases in between. The CDR3 totals 16 residues. The CDR3 DNA is TGTGCCAGCAGTTTTGGGGCTGGGCCGGGCAATCAGCCCCAGCATTTT. Encoded protein: CASSFGAGPGNQPQHF.

This clone was recorded only once. This sequence joins TRBV28 and TRBJ1-1; D is possibly TRBD1 (5 bases). The V end lost 6 bases, the J end lost 0 bases, and 8 bases lay between the germline ends. This CDR3 region has 13 residues. CDR1 MDHEN and CDR2 SYDVKM come from the germline V gene. The CDR3 region has the DNA TGTGCCAGCAGGGGGGGGGTGAACACTGAAGCTTTCTTT. Translated, it gives CASRGGVNTEAFF.